The rows below give T cell receptor beta chains drawn from one sample of a study of T-cell reconstitution after alpha-beta-depleted transplantation in children. TCRdb itself ran the PCR reads through MiXCR, one entry per CDR3 protein. Of 700,000 to 950,000 distinct CDR3 sequences detected, 16% appear once; the ten largest clones hold about 4.6%. Sequencing used PBMCs, mostly from graft donor cells, obtained 360 days after TCRalphabeta/CD19-depleted stem cell transplant. The receptors shown here come from a male patient aged 5 to 17 who had a stem cell transplant for acute lymphoblastic leukemia, so the T cells may come from the graft donor. Each CDR3 is given with its conserved first and last residue. A D gene is named only where the DNA matches it firmly. Only part of the rows carry a size: once, few, many, or a class if the clone is expanded.

>TRBV6-1|NA|NA|TRBJ2-7
CASSPTRDGSYEQYF
TGTGCCAGCAGTCCGACTCGGGACGGATCCTACGAGCAGTACTTC
>TRBV7-6|NA|many|TRBJ2-1
CASSLANLPSEQFF
TGTGCCAGCAGCTTAGCCAATCTCCCGTCGGAGCAGTTCTTC
>TRBV15|NA|NA|TRBJ1-4
CATSRDRGEKLFF
TGTGCCACCAGCAGAGATCGGGGGGAAAAACTGTTTTTT
>TRBV10-3|TRBD2|NA|TRBJ2-1
CAISELLREGQFF
TGTGCCATCAGTGAGTTGTTGCGGGAGGGGCAGTTCTTC
>TRBV5-1|NA|many|TRBJ1-1
CASSSGPNTEAFF
TGCGCCAGCAGCTCGGGGCCGAACACTGAAGCTTTCTTT
>TRBV27|NA|many|TRBJ2-7
CASSLSQDSYEQYF
TGTGCCAGCAGTTTATCGCAGGACAGCTACGAGCAGTACTTC
>TRBV6-5|TRBD2|few|TRBJ2-7
CASSYGSGVTYEQYF
TGTGCCAGCAGTTACGGTAGCGGGGTAACCTACGAGCAGTACTTC
>TRBV20-1|NA|many|TRBJ2-7
CSARDKGLATYEQYF
TGCAGTGCTAGAGACAAGGGGCTGGCAACCTACGAGCAGTACTTC
>TRBV12-3/TRBV12-4|TRBD2|once|TRBJ2-1
CASGLAGADEQFF
TGTGCCAGCGGACTAGCGGGAGCGGATGAGCAGTTCTTC
>TRBV7-9|TRBD2|NA|TRBJ2-1
CASRRGLAGSYNEQFF
TGTGCCAGCAGAAGAGGACTAGCGGGATCGTACAATGAGCAGTTCTTC
>TRBV11-2|NA|few|TRBJ2-7
CASSLGPTVYEQYF
TGTGCCAGCAGCTTAGGACCGACCGTATACGAGCAGTACTTC
>TRBV5-1|NA|NA|TRBJ1-1
CASSSGGSLGTEAFF
TGCGCCAGCAGCTCGGGAGGGTCCCTCGGCACTGAAGCTTTCTTT
>TRBV29-1|NA|NA|TRBJ2-1
CSVGGHLQDSKVQRSSYNEQFF
TGCAGCGTTGGAGGGCATCTTCAGGACAGCAAAGTCCAACGGAGCTCCTACAATGAGCAGTTCTTC
>TRBV12-3/TRBV12-4|NA|NA|TRBJ1-6
CASSSKDQRPGTFLNSPLHF
TGTGCCAGCAGTTCCAAGGACCAGCGTCCCGGGACATTCCTCAACTCACCCCTCCACTTT
>TRBV11-1|TRBD2|NA|TRBJ2-3
CASSTREGRDTQYF
TGTGCCAGCAGCACGCGGGAGGGCCGGGATACGCAGTATTTT
>TRBV20-1|TRBD2|few|TRBJ2-1
CSVGKGLAYNEQFF
TGCAGTGTCGGAAAGGGACTAGCATACAATGAGCAGTTCTTC
>TRBV7-8|NA|many|TRBJ1-4
CASSLGDEKLFF
TGTGCCAGCAGCTTAGGGGATGAAAAACTGTTTTTT
>TRBV11-1|TRBD2|NA|TRBJ2-2
CASSLRRTSGSPSNTGELFF
TGTGCCAGCAGCTTAAGACGCACTAGCGGGAGTCCCTCGAACACCGGGGAGCTGTTTTTT
>TRBV9|TRBD2|NA|TRBJ2-3
CASSVLAGGGHTQYF
TGTGCCAGCAGCGTACTAGCGGGAGGCGGCCATACGCAGTATTTT
>TRBV12-3/TRBV12-4|TRBD2|few|TRBJ2-1
CASSRPSGRALNEQFF
TGTGCCAGCAGCCGACCCAGCGGGAGGGCCCTCAATGAGCAGTTCTTC
>TRBV27|NA|NA|TRBJ2-7
CASSPRRTSSYEQYF
TGTGCCAGCAGTCCGAGACGGACGAGCTCCTACGAGCAGTACTTC
>TRBV11-2|NA|NA|TRBJ2-1
CASSLEASPGNEQFF
TGTGCCAGCAGCTTAGAGGCCAGCCCTGGCAATGAGCAGTTCTTC
>TRBV25-1|TRBD2|few|TRBJ2-7
CASSDQREFEYEQYF
TGTGCCAGCAGTGACCAGCGGGAGTTCGAGTACGAGCAGTACTTC
>TRBV7-6|NA|NA|TRBJ1-1
CASSSRGVGMWPGTEAFF
TGTGCCAGCAGCTCCCGCGGGGTAGGTATGTGGCCGGGCACTGAAGCTTTCTTT
>TRBV19|NA|NA|TRBJ2-7
CASRKGPTEQYF
TGTGCCAGTAGGAAGGGCCCCACCGAGCAGTACTTC
>TRBV5-1|NA|few|TRBJ2-5
CASSESGPETQYF
TGCGCCAGCAGCGAGAGCGGGCCAGAGACCCAGTACTTC
>TRBV19|NA|NA|TRBJ2-1
CASSIGGADAEFF
TGTGCCAGTAGTATAGGAGGAGCCGATGCAGAGTTCTTC
>TRBV5-1|NA|NA|TRBJ2-7
CASSLQGVDYEQYF
TGCGCCAGCAGCTTGCAAGGGGTTGACTACGAGCAGTACTTC
>TRBV4-1|NA|NA|TRBJ2-7
CASSQDRTEILYEQYF
TGCGCCAGCAGCCAAGATAGAACAGAGATACTTTACGAGCAGTACTTC
>TRBV27|NA|NA|TRBJ2-7
CASSPRANYEQYF
TGTGCCAGCAGTCCGAGGGCAAACTACGAGCAGTACTTC
>TRBV7-9|NA|many|TRBJ2-1
CASSPITRSYNEQFF
TGTGCCAGCAGCCCTATTACTCGCTCCTACAATGAGCAGTTCTTC
>TRBV12-3/TRBV12-4|TRBD1|few|TRBJ2-2
CASTPPGQANTGELFF
TGTGCCAGCACCCCACCGGGACAGGCGAACACCGGGGAGCTGTTTTTT
>TRBV12-3/TRBV12-4|NA|many|TRBJ2-6
CASRTPRGAGANVLTF
TGTGCCAGCAGGACCCCTCGCGGGGCTGGGGCCAACGTCCTGACTTTC
>TRBV4-2|NA|NA|TRBJ1-6
CASSQDQGSSPLHF
TGTGCCAGCAGCCAAGATCAGGGTAGTTCACCCCTCCACTTT
>TRBV6-5|NA|few|TRBJ1-1
CASSRAGRGTEAFF
TGTGCCAGCAGTCGGGCGGGGAGGGGGACTGAAGCTTTCTTT
>TRBV7-8|TRBD2|NA|TRBJ2-1
CASSTGTGTSVNEQFF
TGTGCCAGCAGCACAGGTACCGGGACTAGCGTCAATGAGCAGTTCTTC
>TRBV5-1|NA|NA|TRBJ2-1
CASGNRASYNEQFF
TGCGCCAGCGGGAACAGGGCCTCCTACAATGAGCAGTTCTTC
>TRBV7-9|TRBD1|NA|TRBJ1-2
CASSLRDSRRAYYGYTF
TGTGCCAGCAGCCTTCGGGACAGCCGTCGTGCCTACTATGGCTACACCTTC
>TRBV4-1|TRBD2|NA|TRBJ2-3
CASRQVAGVGDTQYF
TGCGCCAGCCGGCAAGTCGCGGGAGTGGGCGATACGCAGTATTTT
>TRBV5-1|NA|NA|TRBJ2-7
CASSMDTLEQYF
TGCGCCAGCAGCATGGACACTCTCGAGCAGTACTTC
>TRBV10-3|NA|NA|TRBJ2-1
CAISESMRSSYNEQFF
TGTGCCATCAGTGAGTCGATGCGGAGCTCCTACAATGAGCAGTTCTTC
>TRBV24-1|TRBD2|NA|TRBJ2-7
CATSRVSGRALSSYEQYF
TGTGCCACCAGTCGAGTGAGCGGGAGGGCCCTTAGCTCCTACGAGCAGTACTTC
>TRBV7-9|NA|few|TRBJ2-1
CASSLQGSPYNEQFF
TGTGCCAGCAGCTTACAGGGGAGTCCCTACAATGAGCAGTTCTTC
>TRBV5-1|NA|few|TRBJ2-7
CASSLSAGEDEQYF
TGCGCCAGCAGCTTGTCCGCAGGGGAGGACGAGCAGTACTTC
>TRBV5-1|TRBD2|NA|TRBJ2-7
CASSLVGTRSYEQYF
TGCGCCAGCAGCTTGGTCGGGACTAGGAGCTACGAGCAGTACTTC
>TRBV7-7|TRBD2|once|TRBJ2-7
CASSLRPAGSGNPSSYEQYF
TGTGCCAGCAGCCTTAGGCCCGCGGGTAGCGGGAACCCAAGCTCCTACGAGCAGTACTTC
>TRBV7-2|NA|once|TRBJ2-1
CASSPESSHEQFF
TGTGCCAGCAGTCCGGAGTCCTCCCATGAGCAGTTCTTC
>TRBV4-1|TRBD1|many|TRBJ2-5
CASSPTGGEETQYF
TGCGCCAGCAGCCCGACAGGGGGCGAAGAGACCCAGTACTTC
>TRBV9|NA|few|TRBJ2-5
CASSVAGIQPQRETQYF
TGTGCCAGCAGCGTAGCCGGGATCCAACCTCAGCGGGAGACCCAGTACTTC
>TRBV7-7|NA|NA|TRBJ2-5
CASSLSAGSTEGTQYF
TGTGCCAGCAGCCTCTCGGCGGGCAGCACCGAGGGGACCCAGTACTTC
>TRBV7-2|TRBD1|NA|TRBJ2-7
CASSPWTGSPYEQYF
TGTGCCAGCAGCCCATGGACAGGGAGCCCCTACGAGCAGTACTTC
>TRBV11-2|NA|many|TRBJ2-7
CASSLVVSEQYF
TGTGCCAGCAGCTTAGTTGTGAGCGAGCAGTACTTC
>TRBV5-1|TRBD1|many|TRBJ2-1
CASREGQGRVGEQFF
TGCGCCAGCCGTGAAGGACAGGGGCGCGTTGGTGAGCAGTTCTTC
>TRBV6-1|TRBD2|NA|TRBJ2-3
CASSEGTSGRGLDTQYF
TGTGCCAGCAGTGAAGGGACTAGCGGGAGAGGTTTAGATACGCAGTATTTT
>TRBV2|TRBD2|NA|TRBJ2-1
CASRTDVAGNEQFF
TGTGCCAGCAGAACGGACGTAGCGGGCAATGAGCAGTTCTTC
>TRBV7-3|NA|NA|TRBJ1-1
CASSLTPQGTNTEAFF
TGTGCCAGCAGCTTAACTCCCCAGGGGACGAACACTGAAGCTTTCTTT
>TRBV6-1|TRBD1|few|TRBJ2-3
CAVGDRLSTDTQYF
TGTGCAGTGGGGGACAGGCTCTCCACAGATACGCAGTATTTT
>TRBV10-2|NA|NA|TRBJ2-7
CASSERAPRSSRLEQYF
TGCGCCAGCAGTGAACGAGCCCCTCGGTCTAGCCGCCTGGAGCAGTACTTC
>TRBV7-9|TRBD1|NA|TRBJ2-7
CASSQSRQGYEQYF
TGTGCCAGCAGCCAAAGCCGACAGGGCTACGAGCAGTACTTC
>TRBV24-1|NA|many|TRBJ2-1
CATSDWSYGDEQFF
TGTGCCACCAGTGATTGGTCCTATGGCGATGAGCAGTTCTTC